These 10 T cell receptor beta chains were all obtained from the same sample, sequenced in a study of blood T cell repertoires in COVID-19. Libraries were prepared by immunoSEQ multiplex PCR; TCRdb keeps only in-frame clonotypes and omits some of them. The table lists 66,000 or so clones, about four fifths of them singletons. The sequenced material came from peripheral blood. These receptors came from a human donor in a cohort sampled during active COVID-19.

This chain joins TRBV28 and TRBJ2-7; TRBD2 aligns across 8 bases. The CDR3 loop spans 15 amino acids. V shed 6 bases and J 0 bases; nucleotides not matched to a gene: 7. Germline CDR1 reads MDHEN; CDR2 reads SYDVKM. CDR3: CASSPTSGLSYEQYF. The CDR3, as DNA: TGTGCCAGCAGCCCTACTAGCGGCCTCTCCTACGAGCAGTACTTC.

This chain joins TRBV3-1 (or the pseudogene TRBV3-2) and TRBJ2-7; TRBD1 is a possible D gene (6 bases). V shed 1 base and J shed 0 bases, with 19 bases lying between them. Germline V lookup: CDR1 LGHDT, CDR2 YNNKEL (reference sequence). The CDR3 covers 18 residues. For the CDR3, the DNA is TGTGCCAGCAGCCAAGCTCAGCCTACAGGGATCGCCTCCTACGAGCAGTACTTC. Translated: CASSQAQPTGIASYEQYF.

This clone was counted once. The genes are TRBV28 and TRBJ2-7; 10 bases line up with TRBD2. CDR1 is MDHEN and CDR2 is SYDVKM in the germline V gene. This CDR3 contains 15 residues. Trimming removed 6 bases from V and 3 bases from J; junction bases left unmatched: 8. The CDR3 reads CASSSPSGRIYEQYF. The CDR3, as DNA: TGTGCCAGCAGCTCCCCTAGCGGGAGAATCTACGAGCAGTACTTC.

The chain employs TRBV6-2 or TRBV6-3 and TRBJ1-6; D remains unclear. This CDR3 contains 13 residues. CDR1 and CDR2 from the germline V gene are MNHEY and SVGEGT. The V end lost 6 bases, the J end lost 7 bases, and 10 bases lay between the germline ends. CDR3 loop: CASSPRSNSPLHF. As DNA, the CDR3 is TGTGCCAGCAGCCCGAGGAGCAATTCACCCCTCCACTTT.

The chain recombines TRBV5-1 with TRBJ1-3; 9 bases map to TRBD1. Looked up from germline, CDR1 is SGHRS and CDR2 is YFSETQ. The CDR3 loop spans 17 amino acids. V gave up 4 bases and J gave up 0 bases; unmatched junction bases: 8. CDR3 bases: TGCGCCAGCAGCCGTGGGGGACAGGGAGACTCTGGAAACACCATATATTTT. Translating it yields CASSRGGQGDSGNTIYF. Variable domain in full (rest from reference TRBV5-1 and TRBJ1-3): KAGVTQTPRYLIKTRGQQVTLSCSPISGHRSVSWYQQTPGQGLQFLFEYFSETQRNKGNFPGRFSGRQFSNSRSEMNVSTLELGDSALYLCASSRGGQGDSGNTIYFGEGSWLTVV.

This chain links TRBV6-2 or TRBV6-3 with TRBJ1-1; D gene uncertain. This CDR3 comprises 16 residues. The V gene's germline CDR1 is MNHEY and CDR2 SVGEGT. V was shortened by 5 bases and J by 1 base, with 17 bases between the two germline ends. The DNA of the CDR3 is TGTGCCAGCAGTAATCCGTCACTAAAAAAGAACACTGAAGCTTTCTTT. It yields the protein CASSNPSLKKNTEAFF.

CDR3 coding DNA: TGCAGTGCTAGTAGCGGGATGAGCACAGATACGCAGTATTTT. Translated, it gives CSASSGMSTDTQYF. The chain has TRBV20-1 and TRBJ2-3, with 8 bases aligning to TRBD2. V lost 3 bases and J lost 0; bases outside the gene matches: 2. This CDR3 contains 14 residues. Germline CDR1 and CDR2: DFQATT and SNEGSKA (reference sequence).

J is TRBJ2-7 and V is TRBV18; D perhaps matches TRBD1 (5 bases). Trimming took 6 bases from V and 5 from J, leaving 8 bases between them. Per germline, CDR1 KGHSH and CDR2 LQKENI. This CDR3 is built from 11 residues. CDR3 nucleotide sequence: TGTGCCAGCTCGACCAGGGACGAGCAGTACTTC. Translating it yields CASSTRDEQYF.

V usage is TRBV6-5 and J usage is TRBJ2-7; 12 nucleotides agree with TRBD1. This CDR3 is 15 amino acids long. V dropped 6 bases and J dropped 7; count of bases not matched to a gene: 10. Germline V gene data show CDR1 as MNHEY and CDR2 as SVGAGI. CDR3 coding DNA: TGTGCCAGCAGCGCATCCGGGACAGGGGGCTTTGAGCAGTACTTC. It encodes CASSASGTGGFEQYF.

The chain carries TRBV6-5 and TRBJ2-6; no clear D. From germline, CDR1 is MNHEY and CDR2 SVGAGI. This CDR3 spans 15 amino acids. V lost 6 bases, J lost 3 bases, and 12 bases lay in between. The CDR3 region is CASSPRYGGANVLTF. The CDR3 DNA is TGTGCCAGCAGCCCCAGGTACGGTGGGGCCAACGTCCTGACTTTC.